The entry that follows covers one T cell receptor beta chain sequence. V was pared by 7 bases and J by 0 bases, with 7 bases of the junction left unmatched. This CDR3 has 15 amino acids. CDR1 is KGHDR and CDR2 is SFDVKD in the germline V gene. Assignments of participants to cohorts depended upon their own reported clinical history. This sample stems from a study of blood T cell repertoires in COVID-19. Study-level information: Both acute and convalescent COVID-19 samples were obtained from the United States, Italy and Spain. From T cells, B-cell-depleted T cells, or PBMCs came the material, which was cDNA or gDNA.

As processed by the authors: Estimation of nucleated cell counts relied on the amplification of reference gene primers. TCRdb keeps only in-frame clones here, not all; method: immunoSEQ multiplex PCR. V and J calls and clone size are those listed in that table; D and trimming were worked out from the DNA. This sample has over 200,000 clones, with roughly 85% found just once. The TCR sequence derives from a man aged 35-49 years who had recovered from COVID-19. The rearrangement uses TRBV24-1 and TRBJ2-7, with TRBD1 matching over 8 bases. Sample: PBMCs or T cells enriched from blood (not recorded which). The CDR3 nucleotides are TGTGCCACCAGCACCGGACAGGGTTTCTCCTACGAGCAGTACTTC. Translating gives CATSTGQGFSYEQYF.